A single sample is the source of the 17 T cell receptor beta chains below, sequenced in a study of CD8 T cells in ankylosing spondylitis. A single record per CDR3 protein comes from TCRdb applying MiXCR to the 5' RACE reads. The sample shows 300,000 to 400,000 distinct CDR3 sequences, over 12% of them seen only once. Sequencing was performed on blood, either unsorted or a sorted T cell fraction (not recorded which). These receptors were collected from a male donor with ankylosing spondylitis or in good health (not recorded which).

The chain links TRBV19 to TRBJ1-1, with 11 bases fitting TRBD1. The CDR3 runs 13 residues. Germline CDR1 is LNHDA and CDR2 is SQIVND (reference sequence). V was clipped by 7 bases and J by 4 bases; unmatched bases: 2. CDR3 sequence: CASNGQGATEAFF. As DNA, the CDR3 is TGTGCCAGTAATGGACAGGGGGCCACTGAAGCTTTCTTT.

The sample holds many counts of this clonotype. This chain connects TRBV10-3 to TRBJ1-3; D remains ambiguous. The CDR3 sequence is 14 residues long. Trimming left V 2 bases short and J 2 bases short, with 7 bases between. Germline values: CDR1 ENHRY, CDR2 SYGVKD. The CDR3, as DNA: TGTGCCATCAGTGAGGTGTTCGCTGGAAACACCATATATTTT. Translated, it gives CAISEVFAGNTIYF.

This clonotype was observed a few times. The gene calls are TRBV11-2 and TRBJ2-7, with a possible D match to TRBD1 (5 bases). The CDR3 has 13 amino acids. Trimming took 5 bases from V and 6 from J, leaving 14 bases between them. Germline values: CDR1 SGHAT, CDR2 FQNNGV. The CDR3 nucleotides are TGTGCCAGCAGCCCCATTGGGGCAGCCGAGCAGTACTTC. It specifies CASSPIGAAEQYF.

There are many counts of this clonotype. This rearrangement joins TRBV10-3 to TRBJ1-6; the match to TRBD1 covers 8 bases. This CDR3 spans 14 amino acids. From germline, CDR1 is ENHRY and CDR2 SYGVKD. V shed 4 bases, J shed 7 bases, and the junction held 3 bases outside the gene matches. In DNA, the CDR3 is TGTGCCATCAGTGTGGCAGGGGGCAATTCACCCCTCCACTTT. Its protein product is CAISVAGGNSPLHF.

The table lists this clonotype with a few counts. V is TRBV20-1 and J is TRBJ2-1; the D is unclear. This CDR3 is 10 amino acids long. Trimming took off 6 bases at V and 9 bases at J, with 9 bases between the two ends. The V gene's germline CDR1 is DFQATT and CDR2 SNEGSKA (reference sequence). The CDR3 is CSAVSGEQFF. CDR3 sequence (DNA): TGCAGTGCGGTATCCGGTGAGCAGTTCTTC.

V is TRBV10-2 and J is TRBJ1-4; 7 bases are a match to TRBD1. The CDR3 sequence is 15 residues long. From germline, CDR1 is WSHSY and CDR2 SAAADI. The V gene end was trimmed by 4 bases and the J gene end by 6 bases; junction bases not matched to a gene: 8. The CDR3 is CASSGKEGGYEKLFF. The CDR3 nucleotides read TGCGCCAGCAGTGGAAAGGAAGGGGGCTATGAAAAACTGTTTTTT.

This clonotype has just a few counts. V is TRBV3-1 and J is TRBJ1-2; D unresolved. This CDR3 is built from 16 residues. Per the germline V gene, CDR1 is LGHDT and CDR2 is YNNKEL (reference sequence). Trimming shortened V by 1 base and J by 0 bases, and 12 bases separated the two germline ends. CDR3 loop: CASSQAGGSANYGYTF. In nucleotides, the CDR3 is TGTGCCAGCAGCCAAGCGGGTGGGAGCGCTAACTATGGCTACACCTTC.

This clonotype was detected many times. The chain has TRBV5-1 and TRBJ1-4; D is unresolved. From germline, CDR1 is SGHRS and CDR2 YFSETQ. There are 12 residues in the CDR3. V was pared by 4 bases and J by 2 bases, with 3 bases between. CDR3 in DNA: TGCGCCAGCAGCACCACTAATGAAAAACTGTTTTTT. It specifies CASSTTNEKLFF.

The chain employs TRBV5-1 and TRBJ1-1; the D gene is possibly TRBD1 (5 bases). This CDR3 spans 15 amino acids. Germline CDR1 reads SGHRS; CDR2 reads YFSETQ. The V end lost 2 bases, the J end lost 1 base, and 12 bases lay between the germline ends. CDR3 region: CASSLTGGENTEAFF. CDR3 in DNA: TGCGCCAGCAGCTTAACGGGGGGAGAGAACACTGAAGCTTTCTTT.

This chain connects TRBV7-6 to TRBJ2-3; TRBD2 is a possible D gene (5 bases). This CDR3 contains 12 residues. Germline V lookup: CDR1 SGHVS, CDR2 FNYEAQ. Trimming pared 5 bases from V and 4 bases from J, leaving 7 bases between. CDR3 DNA sequence: TGTGCCAGCAGCGTACTAGCAGATACGCAGTATTTT. It codes for CASSVLADTQYF.

The rearrangement links TRBV20-1 to TRBJ1-5, with unresolved D. The CDR3 covers 13 residues. Trimming removed 0 bases from V and 4 bases from J, with 7 bases in between. From germline, CDR1 is DFQATT and CDR2 SNEGSKA (reference sequence). CDR3 amino acids: CSARDQENQPQHF. The CDR3 bases are TGCAGTGCTAGAGATCAGGAAAATCAGCCCCAGCATTTT.

V gene TRBV2 combines with J gene TRBJ2-5; D is perhaps TRBD2 (7 bases). Deletions cut 7 bases from V and 4 bases from J, with 28 bases between. The germline V gene encodes CDR1 SNHLY and CDR2 FYNNEI. The CDR3 has 18 amino acids. The CDR3 is CASIQEGLAEQGGETQYF. CDR3 DNA sequence: TGTGCCAGCATTCAGGAGGGGCTAGCGGAACAAGGGGGAGAGACCCAGTACTTC.

In this sample, this clonotype turned up a few times. The chain uses TRBV15 and TRBJ2-7; 10 nucleotides agree with TRBD2. The germline CDR1 and CDR2 sequences are LNHNV and YYDKDF (reference sequence). V dropped 7 bases and J dropped 0; count of bases not matched to a gene: 3. This CDR3 contains 14 residues. The CDR3, as DNA: TGTGCCACCAAACCTAGCGGGGGCTCCTACGAGCAGTACTTC. The encoded protein is CATKPSGGSYEQYF.

This clonotype showed up just a few times. V is TRBV6-1 and J is TRBJ1-5, with D possibly being TRBD1 (5 bases). CDR3 length equals 13 residues. CDR1 MNHNS and CDR2 SASEGT come from the germline V gene. V was cut by 5 bases and J by 9 bases, with 14 bases left in between. As DNA, the CDR3 is TGTGCCAGCAGTCCCGGGGGAGCGAGGCCCCAGCATTTT. Its translation is CASSPGGARPQHF.

This clonotype has only one observation. The chain couples TRBV6-1 to TRBJ2-7; D is possibly TRBD1 (7 bases). The CDR3 contains 14 residues. In germline, CDR1 is MNHNS, CDR2 SASEGT. Deletions cut 10 bases from V and 5 bases from J, with 21 bases between. DNA for the CDR3: TGTGCCACCCGGCGGCAGGGGGAGGTCGACGAGCAGTACTTC. Translation gives CATRRQGEVDEQYF.

In its sample, this clonotype was seen a few times. The J gene is TRBJ1-1, the V gene TRBV20-1; weak D call: TRBD1 (6 bases). With 5 bases removed from V and 3 bases from J, the gap between germline ends came to 13 bases. Germline V lookup: CDR1 DFQATT, CDR2 SNEGSKA (reference sequence). The length of the CDR3 is 13 residues. The CDR3 sequence is CSAQRQVYTEAFF. The CDR3 nucleotides are TGCAGTGCTCAGCGACAGGTCTACACTGAAGCTTTCTTT.

The CDR3 DNA reads TGCGCCAGCAGCCGATCGGACAGGGGAACTCAAGAGACCCAGTACTTC. Translating it yields CASSRSDRGTQETQYF. The V gene is TRBV5-1, the J gene TRBJ2-5; 9 bases fit TRBD1. The V gene's germline CDR1 is SGHRS and CDR2 YFSETQ. This CDR3 is 16 amino acids long. V shed 4 bases and J 2 bases; nucleotides not matched to a gene: 9. The full variable domain, completed using reference TRBV5-1 and TRBJ2-5, is KAGVTQTPRYLIKTRGQQVTLSCSPISGHRSVSWYQQTPGQGLQFLFEYFSETQRNKGNFPGRFSGRQFSNSRSEMNVSTLELGDSALYLCASSRSDRGTQETQYFGPGTRLLVL.